The 2 T cell receptor beta chains listed next were all sequenced from one sample in a study of beta chain features in type 1 diabetes. Findings of the study overall: Shorter TCRB CDR3s, moderately but significantly so, were found in Type 1 diabetes patients in all four CD4+ subsets.

Of the isolated RNA, all was reverse transcribed, and so the sequenced material was expressed TCRB transcripts. The assay was immunoSEQ multiplex PCR, and TCRdb's table has in-frame clones only and misses some. The repertoire holds some 290,000 clones, with around 15% as singletons. These TCRs are of unknown antigen specificity. What was sequenced was naive CD4+ T cells from blood. The receptors come from a man in his thirties or forties with type 1 diabetes.

This clone has just a few counts. This rearrangement joins TRBV25-1 to TRBJ1-1; D gene ambiguous. This CDR3 comprises 11 residues. Trimming took off 3 bases at V and 9 bases at J, with 8 bases between the two ends. Germline V gene sequence: CDR1 MGHDK, CDR2 SYGVNS. CDR3 nucleotide sequence: TGTGCCAGCAGTGAGGCGGGGAAAGCTTTCTTT. Translating gives CASSEAGKAFF.

The chain combines TRBV18 with TRBJ2-7; no firm D call. V dropped 0 bases and J dropped 3 bases, with 12 bases sitting between them. The CDR3 runs to 15 residues. Germline CDR1 is KGHSH and CDR2 is LQKENI. The CDR3 region has the DNA TGTGCCAGCTCACCACCACTTTCAGGAATCTACGAGCAGTACTTC. It translates to CASSPPLSGIYEQYF.